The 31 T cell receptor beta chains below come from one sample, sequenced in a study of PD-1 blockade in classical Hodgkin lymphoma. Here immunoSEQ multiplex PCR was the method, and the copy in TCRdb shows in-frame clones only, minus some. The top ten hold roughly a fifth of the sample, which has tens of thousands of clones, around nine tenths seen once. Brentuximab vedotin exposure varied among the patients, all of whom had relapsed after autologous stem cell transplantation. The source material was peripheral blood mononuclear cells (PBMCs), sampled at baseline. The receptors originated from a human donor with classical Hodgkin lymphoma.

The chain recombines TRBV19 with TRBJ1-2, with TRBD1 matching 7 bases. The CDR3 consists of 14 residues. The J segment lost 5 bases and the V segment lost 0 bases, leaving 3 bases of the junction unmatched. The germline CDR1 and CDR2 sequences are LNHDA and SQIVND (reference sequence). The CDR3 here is CASSIDGTVYGYTF. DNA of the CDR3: TGTGCCAGTAGTATAGACGGGACAGTTTATGGCTACACCTTC.

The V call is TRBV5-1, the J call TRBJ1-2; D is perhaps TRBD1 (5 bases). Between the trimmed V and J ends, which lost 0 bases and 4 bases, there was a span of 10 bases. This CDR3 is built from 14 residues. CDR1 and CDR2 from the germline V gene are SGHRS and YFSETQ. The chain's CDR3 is CASSLGQGPYGYTF. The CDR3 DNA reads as TGCGCCAGCAGCTTGGGGCAGGGCCCCTATGGCTACACCTTC.

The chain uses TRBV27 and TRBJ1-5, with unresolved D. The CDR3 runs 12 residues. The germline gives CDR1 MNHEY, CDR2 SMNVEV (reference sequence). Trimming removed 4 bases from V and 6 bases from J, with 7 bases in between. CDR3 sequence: CASSYGGQPQHF. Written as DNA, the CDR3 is TGTGCCAGCAGTTATGGTGGTCAGCCCCAGCATTTT.

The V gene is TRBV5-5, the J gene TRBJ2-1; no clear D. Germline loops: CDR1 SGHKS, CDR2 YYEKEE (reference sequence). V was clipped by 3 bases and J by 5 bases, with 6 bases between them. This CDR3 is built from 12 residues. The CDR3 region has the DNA TGTGCCAGCAGCTCCAACAACAATGAGCAGTTCTTC. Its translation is CASSSNNNEQFF. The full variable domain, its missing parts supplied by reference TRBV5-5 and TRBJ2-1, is DAGVTQSPTHLIKTRGQQVTLRCSPISGHKSVSWYQQVLGQGPQFIFQYYEKEERGRGNFPDRFSARQFPNYSSELNVNALLLGDSALYLCASSSNNNEQFFGPGTRLTVL.

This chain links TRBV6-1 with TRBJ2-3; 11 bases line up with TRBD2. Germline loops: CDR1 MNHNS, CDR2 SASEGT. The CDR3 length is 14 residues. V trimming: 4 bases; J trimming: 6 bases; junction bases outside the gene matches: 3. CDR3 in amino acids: CASSVAGGTDTQYF. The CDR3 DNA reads TGTGCCAGCAGTGTAGCGGGAGGGACTGATACGCAGTATTTT.

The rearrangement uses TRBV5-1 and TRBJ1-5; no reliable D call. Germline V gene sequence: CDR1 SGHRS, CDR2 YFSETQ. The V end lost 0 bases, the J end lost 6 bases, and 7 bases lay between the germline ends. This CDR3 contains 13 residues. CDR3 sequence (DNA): TGCGCCAGCAGCTTGGAGGGTACTCAGCCCCAGCATTTT. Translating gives CASSLEGTQPQHF.

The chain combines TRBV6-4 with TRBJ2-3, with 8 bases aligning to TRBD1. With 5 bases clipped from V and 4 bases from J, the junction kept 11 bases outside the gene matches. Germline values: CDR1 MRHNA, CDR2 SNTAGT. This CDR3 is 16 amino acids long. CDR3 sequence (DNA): TGTGCCAGCAGTCCCCGGACAGGGATTCAAGCAGATACGCAGTATTTT. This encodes CASSPRTGIQADTQYF.

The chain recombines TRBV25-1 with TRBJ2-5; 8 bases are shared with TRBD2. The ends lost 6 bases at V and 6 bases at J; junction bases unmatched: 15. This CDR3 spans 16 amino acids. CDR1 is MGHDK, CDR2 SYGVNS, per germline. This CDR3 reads CASSRGREREKKTQYF. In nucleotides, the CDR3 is TGTGCCAGCAGCCGGGGGAGGGAGCGGGAGAAGAAGACCCAGTACTTC.

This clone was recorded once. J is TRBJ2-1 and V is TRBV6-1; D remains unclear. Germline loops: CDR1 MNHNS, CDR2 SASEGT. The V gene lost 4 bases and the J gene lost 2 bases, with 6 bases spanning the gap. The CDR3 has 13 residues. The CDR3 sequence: CASSVPPYNEQFF. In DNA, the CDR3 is TGTGCCAGCAGTGTACCCCCCTACAATGAGCAGTTCTTC.

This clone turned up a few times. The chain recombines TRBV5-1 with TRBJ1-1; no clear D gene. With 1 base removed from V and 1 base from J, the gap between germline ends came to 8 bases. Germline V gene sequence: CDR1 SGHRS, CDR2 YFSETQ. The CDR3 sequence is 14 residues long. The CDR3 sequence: CASSLQISNTEAFF. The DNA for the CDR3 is TGCGCCAGCAGCTTGCAGATCTCGAACACTGAAGCTTTCTTT.

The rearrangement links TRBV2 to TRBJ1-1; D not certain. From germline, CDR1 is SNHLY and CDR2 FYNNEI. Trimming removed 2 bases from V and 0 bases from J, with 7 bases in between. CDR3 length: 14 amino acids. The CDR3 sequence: CASSERYMNTEAFF. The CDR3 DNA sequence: TGTGCCAGCAGTGAACGATATATGAACACTGAAGCTTTCTTT.

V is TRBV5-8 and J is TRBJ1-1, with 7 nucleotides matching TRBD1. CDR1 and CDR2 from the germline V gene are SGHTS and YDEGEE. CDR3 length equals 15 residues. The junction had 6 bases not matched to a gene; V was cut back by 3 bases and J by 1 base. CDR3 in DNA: TGTGCCAGCAGCTGGAGACAGGGAGGGAACACTGAAGCTTTCTTT. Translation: CASSWRQGGNTEAFF.

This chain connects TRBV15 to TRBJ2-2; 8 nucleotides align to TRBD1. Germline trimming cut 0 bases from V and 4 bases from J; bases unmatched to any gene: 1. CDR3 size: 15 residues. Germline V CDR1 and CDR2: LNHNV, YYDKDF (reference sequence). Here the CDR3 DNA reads TGTGCCACCAGCAGAGAAGGACAGGGCACCGGGGAGCTGTTTTTT. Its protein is CATSREGQGTGELFF.

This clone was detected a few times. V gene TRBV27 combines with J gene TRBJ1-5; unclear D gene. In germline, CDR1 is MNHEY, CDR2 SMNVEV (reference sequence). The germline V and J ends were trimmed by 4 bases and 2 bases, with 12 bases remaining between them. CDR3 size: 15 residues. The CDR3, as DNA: TGTGCCAGCAGTTGGAAGGGTTATGGCAATCAGCCCCAGCATTTT. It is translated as CASSWKGYGNQPQHF.

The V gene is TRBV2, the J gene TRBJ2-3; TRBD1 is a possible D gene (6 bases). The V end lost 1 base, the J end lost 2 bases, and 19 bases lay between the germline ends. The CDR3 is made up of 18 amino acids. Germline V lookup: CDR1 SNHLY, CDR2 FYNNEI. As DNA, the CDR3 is TGTGCCAGCAGTGAAGGAAGGGGGAGCGACCTAAACACAGATACGCAGTATTTT. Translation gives CASSEGRGSDLNTDTQYF.

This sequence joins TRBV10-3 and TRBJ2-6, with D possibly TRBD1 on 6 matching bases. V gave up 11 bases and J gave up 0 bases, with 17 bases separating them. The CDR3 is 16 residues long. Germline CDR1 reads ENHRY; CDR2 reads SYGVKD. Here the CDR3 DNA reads TGTGCCGCCAGGGGCGGATTAGCCTCTGGGGCCAACGTCCTGACTTTC. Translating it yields CAARGGLASGANVLTF.

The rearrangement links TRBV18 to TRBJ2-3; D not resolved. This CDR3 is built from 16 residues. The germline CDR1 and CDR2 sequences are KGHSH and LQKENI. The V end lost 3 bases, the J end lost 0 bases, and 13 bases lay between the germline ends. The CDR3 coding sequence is TGTGCCAGCTCACCGGCCGTAGGACGGAGCACAGATACGCAGTATTTT. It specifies CASSPAVGRSTDTQYF.

Here the CDR3 reads CASSNLVPSNEQFF. For the CDR3, the DNA is TGTGCCAGCAGCAATCTAGTTCCCTCCAATGAGCAGTTCTTC. The chain is built from TRBV7-2 and TRBJ2-1; D not resolved. V lost 5 bases and J lost 6, with 14 bases in between. The CDR3 loop spans 14 amino acids. Germline V gene data show CDR1 as SGHTA and CDR2 as FQGNSA.

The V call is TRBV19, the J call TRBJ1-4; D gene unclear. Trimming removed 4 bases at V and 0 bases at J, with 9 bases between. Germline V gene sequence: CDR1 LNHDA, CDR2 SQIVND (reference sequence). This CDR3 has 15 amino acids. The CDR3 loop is CASSSQDTTNEKLFF. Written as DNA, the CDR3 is TGTGCCAGTAGTAGCCAGGATACAACTAATGAAAAACTGTTTTTT.

CDR3 sequence reads: CASSSTGNYGYTF. The CDR3, as DNA: TGTGCCAGCAGTTCGACAGGGAACTATGGCTACACCTTC. This chain connects TRBV27 to TRBJ1-2; TRBD1 aligns across 7 bases. V was pared by 4 bases and J by 2 bases, with 1 base of the junction left unmatched. There are 13 residues in the CDR3. From germline, CDR1 is MNHEY and CDR2 SMNVEV (reference sequence).

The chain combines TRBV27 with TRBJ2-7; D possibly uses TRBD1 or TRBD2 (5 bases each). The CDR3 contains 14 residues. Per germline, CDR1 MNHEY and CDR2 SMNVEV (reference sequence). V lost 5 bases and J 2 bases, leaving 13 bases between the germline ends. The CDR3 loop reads CASSPGLAPYEQYF. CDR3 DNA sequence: TGTGCCAGCAGTCCAGGGCTAGCCCCCTACGAGCAGTACTTC.

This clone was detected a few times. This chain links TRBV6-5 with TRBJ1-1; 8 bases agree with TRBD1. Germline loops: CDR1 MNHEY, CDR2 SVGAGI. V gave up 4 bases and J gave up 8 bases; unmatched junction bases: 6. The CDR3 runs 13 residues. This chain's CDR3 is CASSFARTGEAFF. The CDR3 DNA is TGTGCCAGCAGTTTCGCCCGGACAGGGGAAGCTTTCTTT.

The CDR3 DNA reads as TGTGCCAGCAGCTTGGAGGGGACAGGGGGCGGCTACGAGCAGTACTTC. As protein: CASSLEGTGGGYEQYF. The chain recombines TRBV5-5 with TRBJ2-7, with 12 bases identical to TRBD1. This CDR3 contains 16 residues. CDR1 and CDR2 from the germline V gene are SGHKS and YYEKEE (reference sequence). V shed 0 bases, J shed 3 bases, and the junction held 4 bases outside the gene matches.

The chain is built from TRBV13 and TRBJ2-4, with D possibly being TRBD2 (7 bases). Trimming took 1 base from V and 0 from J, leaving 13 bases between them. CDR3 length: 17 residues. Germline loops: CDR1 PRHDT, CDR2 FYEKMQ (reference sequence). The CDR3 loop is CASSLDGGPGAKNIQYF. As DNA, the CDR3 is TGTGCCAGCAGCTTAGACGGGGGGCCGGGAGCCAAAAACATTCAGTACTTC.

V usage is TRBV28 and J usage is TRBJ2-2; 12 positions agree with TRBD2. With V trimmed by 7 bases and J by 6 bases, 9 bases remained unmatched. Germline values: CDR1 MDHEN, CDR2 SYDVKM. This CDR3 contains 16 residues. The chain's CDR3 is CASIPRSSGRAGELFF. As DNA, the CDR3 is TGTGCCAGCATTCCGAGGTCTAGCGGGAGGGCCGGGGAGCTGTTTTTT.

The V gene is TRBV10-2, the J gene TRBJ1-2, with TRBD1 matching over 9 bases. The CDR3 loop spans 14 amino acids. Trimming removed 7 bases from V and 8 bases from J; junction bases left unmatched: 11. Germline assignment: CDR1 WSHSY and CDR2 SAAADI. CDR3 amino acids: CASTPPGQGGGYTF. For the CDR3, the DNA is TGCGCCAGCACCCCTCCGGGACAGGGTGGAGGCTACACCTTC.

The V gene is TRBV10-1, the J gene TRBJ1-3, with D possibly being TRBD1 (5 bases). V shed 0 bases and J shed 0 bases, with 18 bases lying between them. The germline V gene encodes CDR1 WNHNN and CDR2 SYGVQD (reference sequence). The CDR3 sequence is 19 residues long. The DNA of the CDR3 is TGCGCCAGCAGTGAGTCAAAACCGGGACCTTCGAGCTCTGGAAACACCATATATTTT. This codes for CASSESKPGPSSSGNTIYF.

The CDR3 sequence: CASSQGQGVYEQYF. CDR3 in DNA: TGTGCCAGCAGCCAGGGACAGGGGGTTTACGAGCAGTACTTC. This chain joins TRBV13 and TRBJ2-7, with 11 bases aligning to TRBD1. The germline V gene has CDR1 PRHDT and CDR2 FYEKMQ (reference sequence). This CDR3 region has 14 residues. V dropped 5 bases and J dropped 4; count of bases not matched to a gene: 4.

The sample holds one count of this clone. The CDR3 DNA reads as TGTGCCAGCAGCGTAGATTTTGGACAGAGCACAGATACGCAGTATTTT. Its translation is CASSVDFGQSTDTQYF. The chain uses TRBV9 and TRBJ2-3; weak D call: TRBD1 (6 bases). Germline-derived CDR1 and CDR2 are SGDLS and YYNGEE. V was shortened by 0 bases and J by 0 bases, with 11 bases between the two germline ends. There are 16 residues in the CDR3.

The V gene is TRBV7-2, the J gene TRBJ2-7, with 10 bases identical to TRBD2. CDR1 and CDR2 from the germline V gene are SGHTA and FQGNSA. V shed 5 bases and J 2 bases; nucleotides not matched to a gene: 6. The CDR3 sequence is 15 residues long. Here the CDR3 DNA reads TGTGCCAGCAGCCTCTCTAGCGGGAGTCCCTACGAGCAGTACTTC. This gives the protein CASSLSSGSPYEQYF.

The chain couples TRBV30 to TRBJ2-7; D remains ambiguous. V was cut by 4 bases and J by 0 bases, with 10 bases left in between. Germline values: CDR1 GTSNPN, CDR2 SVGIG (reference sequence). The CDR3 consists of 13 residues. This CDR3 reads CAWNRHSSYEQYF. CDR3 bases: TGTGCCTGGAACCGGCACAGCTCCTACGAGCAGTACTTC.